The 27 T cell receptor beta chains below were found in one sample sequenced in a study of cytomegalovirus exposure and HLA in healthy donors. PCR was performed using 60 Vbeta and 13 Jbeta primers. The table came from immunoSEQ multiplex PCR; TCRdb's copy has only in-frame clones and leaves some out. The repertoire holds roughly 100,000 clones, with over 75% as singletons. Source material: PBMCs. The receptors originated from a man younger than 45 in good health and CMV-seropositive.

This clone was seen a few times. The gene calls are TRBV28 and TRBJ1-1; possible D gene TRBD1, 5 bases. The CDR3 is made up of 14 amino acids. Trimming removed 1 base at V and 1 base at J, with 7 bases between. Germline values: CDR1 MDHEN, CDR2 SYDVKM. The CDR3 is CASSLSQGNTEAFF. The CDR3 coding sequence is TGTGCCAGCAGTTTATCTCAGGGGAACACTGAAGCTTTCTTT.

The V call is TRBV9, the J call TRBJ1-3, with D possibly matching TRBD1 (6 bases). The CDR3 is made up of 18 amino acids. V lost 4 bases, J lost 0 bases, and 20 bases lay in between. Germline V lookup: CDR1 SGDLS, CDR2 YYNGEE. DNA of the CDR3: TGTGCCAGCAGCCCCCTAAGCCCTGACAGGTACTCTGGAAACACCATATATTTT. Its translation is CASSPLSPDRYSGNTIYF.

The chain joins TRBV6-4 to TRBJ1-2; D remains unclear. The CDR3 loop spans 14 amino acids. The V gene lost 7 bases and the J gene lost 7 bases, with 19 bases spanning the gap. CDR1 and CDR2 (germline): MRHNA, SNTAGT. This chain's CDR3 is CASKQGGGGFGYTF. CDR3 nucleotide sequence: TGTGCCAGCAAACAAGGAGGAGGAGGTTTTGGCTACACCTTC.

The rearrangement links TRBV5-1 to TRBJ2-5; 12 positions agree with TRBD2. V shed 2 bases, J shed 2 bases, and the junction held 1 base outside the gene matches. The CDR3 spans 15 residues. The germline CDR1 and CDR2 sequences are SGHRS and YFSETQ. The CDR3 DNA reads as TGCGCCAGCAGCTTACTAGCGGGGGGACAAGAGACCCAGTACTTC. It translates to CASSLLAGGQETQYF.

The J gene is TRBJ2-5, the V gene TRBV5-6; 9 bases agree with TRBD1. CDR1 SGHDT and CDR2 YYEEEE come from the germline V gene. This CDR3 has 13 residues. V was pared by 2 bases and J by 11 bases, with 7 bases of the junction left unmatched. Written as DNA, the CDR3 is TGTGCCAGCAGCTTACAGGGGGCGGAGGAGCAGTACTTC. This codes for CASSLQGAEEQYF.

V and J are TRBV30 and TRBJ1-1, with D possibly TRBD1 on 6 matching bases. Trimming shortened V by 3 bases and J by 10 bases, and 15 bases separated the two germline ends. Looked up from germline, CDR1 is GTSNPN and CDR2 is SVGIG (reference sequence). This CDR3 spans 12 amino acids. Here the CDR3 reads CAWRGGLRPAFF. CDR3 DNA: TGTGCCTGGAGGGGGGGGCTCCGGCCAGCTTTCTTT.

The rearrangement joins TRBV5-8 to TRBJ2-1, with TRBD2 matching 12 bases. This CDR3 has 15 residues. CDR1 and CDR2 from the germline V gene are SGHTS and YDEGEE. V was clipped by 4 bases and J by 5 bases; unmatched bases: 4. The CDR3 nucleotides are TGTGCCAGCAGCAAGGGACTAGCGGGCAACAATGAGCAGTTCTTC. It translates to CASSKGLAGNNEQFF. Full variable domain (outside the CDR3, taken from reference TRBV5-8 and TRBJ2-1): EAGVTQSPTHLIKTRGQQATLRCSPISGHTSVYWYQQALGLGLQFLLWYDEGEERNRGNFPPRFSGRQFPNYSSELNVNALELEDSALYLCASSKGLAGNNEQFFGPGTRLTVL.

The chain combines TRBV9 with TRBJ1-2; tentatively, D is TRBD1 (6 bases). In germline, CDR1 is SGDLS, CDR2 YYNGEE. V was cut by 6 bases and J by 0 bases, with 12 bases left in between. This CDR3 is built from 14 residues. CDR3 region: CASTGDPSNYGYTF. Written as DNA, the CDR3 is TGTGCCAGCACAGGGGACCCATCTAACTATGGCTACACCTTC.

This chain uses TRBV5-6 with TRBJ2-2, with TRBD1 identical over 8 bases. Germline values: CDR1 SGHDT, CDR2 YYEEEE. Germline trimming cut 0 bases from V and 5 bases from J; bases unmatched to any gene: 6. The CDR3 consists of 16 residues. The CDR3 loop is CASSLARQGATGELFF. The CDR3 bases are TGTGCCAGCAGCTTGGCCCGGCAGGGGGCGACCGGGGAGCTGTTTTTT.

The chain uses TRBV7-3 and TRBJ1-1; maybe TRBD1 (5 bases). Germline CDR1 and CDR2: SGHTA and FQGTGA. The CDR3 covers 14 residues. V was trimmed by 5 bases and J by 1 base, leaving 11 bases between them. The CDR3 region is CASSPQGANTEAFF. The DNA of the CDR3 is TGTGCCAGCAGCCCCCAGGGCGCGAACACTGAAGCTTTCTTT.

V and J are TRBV4-1 and TRBJ2-2; D is unclear. This CDR3 is 15 amino acids long. The ends were cut back, 6 bases at V and 3 bases at J, with 14 bases in the middle. Germline V gives CDR1 MGHRA, CDR2 YSYEKL. CDR3 coding DNA: TGCGCCAGCAGGTCCAGACTGCTTGACACCGGGGAGCTGTTTTTT. It codes for CASRSRLLDTGELFF.

In DNA form, the CDR3 reads TGTGCCAGCAGCTTTCCCGACAGACAAGAGACCCAGTACTTC. Protein sequence: CASSFPDRQETQYF. The chain carries TRBV7-9 and TRBJ2-5, with TRBD1 as a possible D gene (5 bases). V was pared by 3 bases and J by 2 bases, with 10 bases between. Germline V gene lookup returns CDR1 SEHNR and CDR2 FQNEAQ (reference sequence). This CDR3 contains 14 residues.

The chain links TRBV5-1 to TRBJ2-3; 9 nucleotides align to TRBD1. Germline V gene sequence: CDR1 SGHRS, CDR2 YFSETQ. Trimming at V came to 3 bases and at J to 0 bases, leaving 2 bases not matched to a gene. This CDR3 is 15 amino acids long. The CDR3 bases are TGCGCCAGCAGCTGGGGGACAGGGAGCACAGATACGCAGTATTTT. Translating it yields CASSWGTGSTDTQYF.

The chain recombines TRBV9 with TRBJ1-6; D might be TRBD1 (6 bases). Trimming stripped 3 bases from V and 7 bases from J, with 17 bases between. The CDR3 extends over 16 amino acids. Germline-derived CDR1 and CDR2 are SGDLS and YYNGEE. The CDR3 DNA is TGTGCCAGCAGCGCCGTAGGCACAGGGAGAAATTCACCCCTCCACTTT. Residues: CASSAVGTGRNSPLHF.

The chain links TRBV6-6 to TRBJ1-6; TRBD1 is a possible D gene (5 bases). Germline CDR1 MNHNY, CDR2 SVGAGI (reference sequence). The CDR3 consists of 15 residues. Deletions cut 8 bases from V and 7 bases from J, with 18 bases between. The CDR3 DNA reads TGTGCCAGCCGGACCGCAGTAGGACAAAATTCACCCCTCCACTTT. Amino acids: CASRTAVGQNSPLHF.

The J gene is TRBJ2-3, the V gene TRBV7-8; 7 bases match TRBD1. Judging by the DNA end, TRBJ1-5 fits better; the J call may be wrong. The CDR3 has 15 residues. CDR1 is SGHVS and CDR2 is FQNEAQ in the germline V gene. Here the CDR3 DNA reads TGTGCCAGCAGCTTTGGGACAGATAGCACAGATACGCAGCATTTT. This codes for CASSFGTDSTDTQHF.

This chain uses TRBV5-1 with TRBJ2-2; possibly TRBD2 for D (6 bases). The germline V and J ends were trimmed by 0 bases and 3 bases, with 6 bases remaining between them. This CDR3 region has 14 residues. The germline gives CDR1 SGHRS, CDR2 YFSETQ. CDR3 residues: CASSLAGDTGELFF. CDR3 DNA sequence: TGCGCCAGCAGCTTGGCGGGGGACACCGGGGAGCTGTTTTTT.

The rearrangement uses TRBV10-3 and TRBJ2-3; 9 bases map to TRBD2. V was clipped by 3 bases and J by 0 bases; unmatched bases: 4. The CDR3 extends over 16 amino acids. The V gene's germline CDR1 is ENHRY and CDR2 SYGVKD. CDR3 region: CAISDYSGSSTDTQYF. The CDR3 DNA follows: TGTGCCATCAGTGACTATAGCGGGAGTAGCACAGATACGCAGTATTTT.

The chain joins TRBV5-1 to TRBJ2-1, with D maybe TRBD1 (6 bases). CDR1 and CDR2 (germline): SGHRS, YFSETQ. The CDR3 loop spans 15 amino acids. V lost 4 bases, J lost 5 bases, and 16 bases lay in between. CDR3 nucleotides: TGCGCCAGCAGCCACGGACAGATTTTGGACAATGAGCAGTTCTTC. As protein: CASSHGQILDNEQFF.

The chain links TRBV2 to TRBJ2-3; tentative D call: TRBD2 (6 bases). Germline CDR1 SNHLY, CDR2 FYNNEI. Between the trimmed V and J ends, which lost 7 bases and 1 base, there was a span of 12 bases. This CDR3 contains 14 residues. The CDR3 nucleotides read TGTGCCAGCAAAACGGTAGCGGGCACAGATACGCAGTATTTT. Its protein is CASKTVAGTDTQYF. The full variable domain, its missing parts supplied by reference TRBV2 and TRBJ2-3, is EPEVTQTPSHQVTQMGQEVILRCVPISNHLYFYWYRQILGQKVEFLVSFYNNEISEKSEIFDDQFSVERPDGSNFTLKIRSTKLEDSAMYFCASKTVAGTDTQYFGPGTRLTVL.

The chain has TRBV19 and TRBJ1-5; 10 nucleotides align to TRBD1. This CDR3 is 16 amino acids long. Per germline, CDR1 LNHDA and CDR2 SQIVND (reference sequence). V lost 4 bases to trimming and J lost 2 bases; unmatched junction nucleotides: 5. The CDR3 loop is CASSTRQGAGNQPQHF. Here the CDR3 DNA reads TGTGCCAGTAGTACAAGACAGGGGGCCGGCAATCAGCCCCAGCATTTT.

As for this clone: One junction end does not reproduce the germline sequence, and a read error may be involved. This rearrangement joins TRBV5-1 to TRBJ1-1; D is ambiguous. The V gene's germline CDR1 is SGHRS and CDR2 YFSETQ. The CDR3 contains 11 residues. CDR3 in amino acids: CASSSRTEAFF. Here the CDR3 DNA reads TGCGCCAGCAGTTCTCGGACTGAGGCTTTCTTT. The variable domain in full, completed from reference TRBV5-1 and TRBJ1-1, reads KAGVTQTPRYLIKTRGQQVTLSCSPISGHRSVSWYQQTPGQGLQFLFEYFSETQRNKGNFPGRFSGRQFSNSRSEMNVSTLELGDSALYLCASSSRTEAFFGQGTRLTVV.

The chain couples TRBV6-1 to TRBJ1-5, with unresolved D. Trimming took 2 bases from V and 0 from J, leaving 14 bases between them. From germline, CDR1 is MNHNS and CDR2 SASEGT. The CDR3 totals 17 residues. Here the CDR3 DNA reads TGTGCCAGCAGTGAATCCCCGGGGTACAATAGCAATCAGCCCCAGCATTTT. It yields the protein CASSESPGYNSNQPQHF.

J is TRBJ2-3 and V is TRBV4-2; D is possibly TRBD1 (7 bases). CDR1 LGHNA and CDR2 YNFKEQ come from the germline V gene. V was clipped by 0 bases and J by 6 bases, with 13 bases between them. This CDR3 contains 15 residues. CDR3 loop: CASSQEEGAADTQYF. The CDR3 region has the DNA TGTGCCAGCAGCCAAGAGGAGGGGGCCGCGGATACGCAGTATTTT.

This clone appeared a few times. The genes are TRBV12-5 and TRBJ1-1, with D possibly matching TRBD1 (6 bases). V lost 5 bases, J lost 5 bases, and 12 bases lay in between. Germline lookup yields CDR1 LGHNT and CDR2 FRNRAP. The CDR3 sequence is 13 residues long. The CDR3 nucleotides are TGTGCTAGTGGTGGGGAGGGGGTGACTGAAGCTTTCTTT. This translates into CASGGEGVTEAFF. Complete variable domain (other parts from reference TRBV12-5 and TRBJ1-1): DARVTQTPRHKVTEMGQEVTMRCQPILGHNTVFWYRQTMMQGLELLAYFRNRAPLDDSGMPKDRFSAEMPDATLATLKIQPSEPRDSAVYFCASGGEGVTEAFFGQGTRLTVV.

The chain has TRBV9 and TRBJ2-1, with 7 bases lining up with TRBD2. CDR3 length equals 16 residues. The ends lost 5 bases at V and 1 base at J; junction bases unmatched: 9. Looked up from germline, CDR1 is SGDLS and CDR2 is YYNGEE. CDR3 sequence: CASSPLAGVSYNEQFF. The CDR3 coding sequence is TGTGCCAGCAGTCCCTTGGCGGGGGTTTCCTACAATGAGCAGTTCTTC.

V usage is TRBV6-6 and J usage is TRBJ1-6, with no clear D. Germline CDR1 MNHNY, CDR2 SVGAGI (reference sequence). The CDR3 totals 13 residues. V was shortened by 8 bases and J by 0 bases, with 5 bases between the two germline ends. CDR3 nucleotide sequence: TGTGCCAGCGTTAGCTCCTATAATTCACCCCTCCACTTT. It encodes CASVSSYNSPLHF.